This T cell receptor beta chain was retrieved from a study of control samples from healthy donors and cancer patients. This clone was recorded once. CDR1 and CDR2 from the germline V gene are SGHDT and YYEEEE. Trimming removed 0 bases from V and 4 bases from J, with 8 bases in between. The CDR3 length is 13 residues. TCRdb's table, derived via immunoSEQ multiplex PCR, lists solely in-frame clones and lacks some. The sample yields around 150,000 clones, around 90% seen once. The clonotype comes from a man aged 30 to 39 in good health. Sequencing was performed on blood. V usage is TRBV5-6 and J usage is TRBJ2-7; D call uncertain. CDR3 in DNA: TGTGCCAGCAGCTTGGAGACGCTATACGAGCAGTACTTC. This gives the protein CASSLETLYEQYF.